What follows are 18 T cell receptor beta chains derived from one specimen sequenced in a study of T-cell memory formation after mild COVID-19. A single record per CDR3 protein comes from TCRdb applying MiXCR to the 5' RACE reads. The sample records approximately 250,000 distinct CDR3 sequences, roughly 17% being singletons. The sample consisted of PBMCs or a T cell subset sorted from them (not recorded which). All receptors come from a man younger than 35 who had mild COVID-19 (a few samples of this study predate the infection). Cell type and time point are not known.

This clonotype was picked up a small number of times. The rearrangement links TRBV7-9 to TRBJ1-1; D gene ambiguous. Looked up from germline, CDR1 is SEHNR and CDR2 is FQNEAQ (reference sequence). The V gene lost 8 bases and the J gene lost 1 base, with 8 bases spanning the gap. There are 12 residues in the CDR3. CDR3 sequence reads: CASDRENTEAFF. The DNA of the CDR3 is TGTGCCAGCGATCGGGAGAACACTGAAGCTTTCTTT. The variable domain in full, with the rest retrieved from reference TRBV7-9 and TRBJ1-1, is DTGVSQNPRHKITKRGQNVTFRCDPISEHNRLYWYRQTLGQGPEFLTYFQNEAQLEKSRLLSDRFSAERPKGSFSTLEIQRTEQGDSAMYLCASDRENTEAFFGQGTRLTVV.

The sample holds a few counts of this clonotype. The V gene is TRBV6-2 or TRBV6-3, the J gene TRBJ2-1, with 11 positions matching TRBD2. CDR1 and CDR2 from the germline V gene are MNHEY and SVGEGT. The trim removed 7 bases at V and 9 bases at J, leaving 14 bases unmatched. The CDR3 is 16 residues long. The CDR3 coding sequence is TGTGCCAGCACCTCCCCGACCGGGACTAGCGGTTTTGAGCAGTTCTTC. Translation: CASTSPTGTSGFEQFF.

The chain combines TRBV28 with TRBJ2-2; 7 bases match TRBD1. This CDR3 region has 14 residues. Per germline, CDR1 MDHEN and CDR2 SYDVKM. Trimming took 6 bases from V and 9 from J; bases not matched to a gene: 10. As DNA, the CDR3 is TGTGCCAGCAGAGAGGGGCAGGGGGTGCGGGAGCTGTTTTTT. Amino acids: CASREGQGVRELFF.

This clonotype was observed at least ten times. The rearrangement joins TRBV5-1 to TRBJ2-7, with D possibly matching TRBD2 (6 bases). CDR1 is SGHRS, CDR2 YFSETQ, per germline. The CDR3 totals 13 residues. Trimming took off 4 bases at V and 4 bases at J, with 12 bases between the two ends. The CDR3 here is CASSPGGSYEQYF. The CDR3 DNA follows: TGCGCCAGCAGCCCTGGAGGGAGTTACGAGCAGTACTTC.

The genes are TRBV15 and TRBJ1-5; possibly TRBD1 for D (5 bases). V was trimmed by 5 bases and J by 0 bases, leaving 8 bases between them. The CDR3 contains 14 residues. Germline CDR1 and CDR2: LNHNV and YYDKDF (reference sequence). The CDR3 DNA follows: TGTGCCACCAGCCCAGGGCTTAGCAATCAGCCCCAGCATTTT. Its protein product is CATSPGLSNQPQHF.

This clonotype was found a few times. The gene calls are TRBV7-2 and TRBJ2-1, with TRBD2 identical over 12 bases. The V segment lost 0 bases and the J segment 7 bases; nucleotides outside the gene matches: 1. CDR1 is SGHTA and CDR2 is FQGNSA in the germline V gene. The CDR3 consists of 15 residues. CDR3 bases: TGTGCCAGCAGCTTAGCCGGACTAGCGGGGAATGAGCAGTTCTTC. Translated: CASSLAGLAGNEQFF.

This clonotype was detected ten times or more. This chain uses TRBV7-2 with TRBJ1-5, with 10 bases identical to TRBD1. CDR3 length: 16 residues. Trimming cost V 2 bases and J 6 bases; bases outside gene matches: 7. Germline assignment: CDR1 SGHTA and CDR2 FQGNSA. DNA of the CDR3: TGTGCCAGCAGCTTACTTCCGGACAGGGGGGGTCAGCCCCAGCATTTT. Translation gives CASSLLPDRGGQPQHF.

This clonotype occurred a few times. The rearrangement uses TRBV25-1 and TRBJ1-6; 9 bases line up with TRBD1. V lost 7 bases, J lost 7 bases, and 2 bases stayed unmatched. The CDR3 spans 13 residues. Germline CDR1 reads MGHDK; CDR2 reads SYGVNS. The CDR3 DNA is TGTGCCAGCAACAGGGGGCGAAATTCACCCCTCCACTTT. Its protein is CASNRGRNSPLHF. The full variable domain, its missing parts supplied by reference TRBV25-1 and TRBJ1-6, is EADIYQTPRYLVIGTGKKITLECSQTMGHDKMYWYQQDPGMELHLIHYSYGVNSTEKGDLSSESTVSRIRTEHFPLTLESARPSHTSQYLCASNRGRNSPLHFGNGTRLTVT.

The chain joins TRBV3-1 to TRBJ2-7; D ambiguous. CDR3 length equals 16 residues. Trimming shortened V by 3 bases and J by 1 base, and 16 bases separated the two germline ends. Germline V gives CDR1 LGHDT, CDR2 YNNKEL (reference sequence). The CDR3 DNA reads TGTGCCAGCAGCCACGGTGTCGGGCCACGTTCCTACGAGCAGTACTTC. Translated: CASSHGVGPRSYEQYF.

V usage is TRBV11-2 and J usage is TRBJ2-1; D is undetermined. There are 13 residues in the CDR3. The V and J ends lost 3 bases and 4 bases respectively, with 7 bases between them. Per germline, CDR1 SGHAT and CDR2 FQNNGV. The CDR3 sequence is CASSFRVYNEQFF. Here the CDR3 DNA reads TGTGCCAGCAGCTTCCGGGTTTACAATGAGCAGTTCTTC.

The chain employs TRBV20-1 and TRBJ2-2; 10 bases agree with TRBD2. V trimming: 5 bases; J trimming: 4 bases; junction bases outside the gene matches: 10. This CDR3 contains 16 residues. Per the germline V gene, CDR1 is DFQATT and CDR2 is SNEGSKA (reference sequence). CDR3 nucleotides: TGCAGTGCTGGCCCTATAGTAGCGGGGGGCACCGGGGAGCTGTTTTTT. Translation gives CSAGPIVAGGTGELFF.

This clonotype was observed many times. V gene TRBV5-1 combines with J gene TRBJ1-6, with 8 bases matching TRBD1. Germline CDR1 SGHRS, CDR2 YFSETQ. Unmatched junction bases numbered 2, after V lost 4 bases and J lost 5 bases. CDR3 length: 14 amino acids. The CDR3 bases are TGCGCCAGCAGCCGGGGACAGGATAATTCACCCCTCCACTTT. Translation: CASSRGQDNSPLHF.

This clonotype was recorded many times. The CDR3 DNA follows: TGTGCCAGCAGCCGAGGAGGGATTCATGAAGCTTTCTTT. Translation gives CASSRGGIHEAFF. The V and J genes are TRBV5-6 and TRBJ1-1; the D is unclear. Germline V gene data show CDR1 as SGHDT and CDR2 as YYEEEE. This CDR3 is 13 amino acids long. V lost 4 bases and J lost 7, with 14 bases in between.

This clonotype was recorded many times. The V and J genes are TRBV6-6 and TRBJ2-7; 7 bases align to TRBD1. Losses at the gene ends were 2 bases for V and 6 bases for J; bases not matched to a gene: 13. CDR3 length: 16 residues. The germline gives CDR1 MNHNY, CDR2 SVGAGI (reference sequence). The CDR3 region is CASSYVPNKQGSEQYV. The CDR3 nucleotides are TGTGCCAGCAGTTACGTCCCGAATAAACAGGGGTCCGAGCAGTACGTC.

This chain's CDR3 is CASSPDRGEANYGYTF. The CDR3 nucleotides read TGTGCCAGCTCACCGGACAGGGGCGAAGCTAACTATGGCTACACCTTC. The gene calls are TRBV18 and TRBJ1-2, with TRBD1 matching over 9 bases. The germline V gene encodes CDR1 KGHSH and CDR2 LQKENI. Trimming removed 3 bases from V and 0 bases from J; junction bases left unmatched: 5. The CDR3 contains 16 residues.

The chain couples TRBV12-3 or TRBV12-4 to TRBJ2-3; TRBD2 might be the D (6 bases). The length of the CDR3 is 15 residues. Trimming stripped 5 bases from V and 0 bases from J, with 12 bases between. CDR3 sequence reads: CASSPPGTSTDTQYF. The CDR3 DNA reads TGTGCCAGCAGTCCCCCCGGGACTAGCACAGATACGCAGTATTTT.

The genes are TRBV20-1 and TRBJ2-2; D unresolved. The CDR3 loop spans 11 amino acids. Trimming removed 6 bases at V and 9 bases at J, with 11 bases between. From germline, CDR1 is DFQATT and CDR2 SNEGSKA (reference sequence). CDR3 DNA sequence: TGCAGTGCAGCGCCCTTCTGGGAGCTGTTTTTT. It specifies CSAAPFWELFF.

The chain recombines TRBV5-5 with TRBJ2-3; D unresolved. CDR3 length equals 14 residues. The germline V gene has CDR1 SGHKS and CDR2 YYEKEE (reference sequence). Trimming shortened V by 6 bases and J by 0 bases, and 11 bases separated the two germline ends. DNA of the CDR3: TGTGCCAGCACACTCTTGGGGAGCACAGATACGCAGTATTTT. Amino acids: CASTLLGSTDTQYF.